This T cell receptor beta chain originates from a study of vaccination and CD4 T cells after COVID-19. Per germline, CDR1 DFQATT and CDR2 SNEGSKA (reference sequence). This CDR3 spans 13 amino acids. V gave up 0 bases and J gave up 2 bases, with 7 bases separating them. This clonotype was seen a few times. As yet, its antigen is unknown. Sequence data for DNA of cultured CD4+ T cells were generated by the Oncomine TCR Beta short-read assay. It was cultured CD4+ T cells from which genomic DNA was extracted. TCRdb processed the PCR reads anew with MiXCR; each CDR3 protein has one entry. This sample yields about 5,600 distinct CDR3 sequences, of which almost 50% are seen a single time; under 40% belongs to the top ten. Indicated treatment: roughly 11-day PBMC culture with coronavirus spike peptide pools or control peptides (ViraFEST assay). About 1.8 million PBMCs went into each well for culture with around 9.2 IU/ml IL-2 and 10 ug/ml peptide pools.

Study results and limitations: Vaccine-specific clones numbering 304 of 307 showed spike mono-reactivity in convalescent patients.

Sequenced: CD4+ T cells from blood, cultured in vitro. V usage is TRBV20-1 and J usage is TRBJ1-2; no clear D gene. The receptor's source is a human donor who had recovered from COVID-19. CDR3 residues: CSARDMENYGYTF. The CDR3 DNA reads as TGCAGTGCTAGAGATATGGAAAACTATGGCTACACCTTC.